A single T cell receptor (beta chain) is shown here with its context. The source of the sample is a study of blood T cell repertoires in COVID-19. Assay used: immunoSEQ multiplex PCR; TCRdb lists only in-frame clones, some missing. Of tens of thousands of clones in the sample, 80% to 95% were seen once. Germline V lookup: CDR1 MNHNY, CDR2 SVGAGI (reference sequence). V lost 6 bases, J lost 0 bases, and 10 bases lay in between. The CDR3 extends over 14 amino acids. The genes are TRBV6-6 and TRBJ2-3; D is ambiguous. The sample consisted of peripheral blood. This TCR was recovered from a human donor in a cohort sampled during active COVID-19. For the CDR3, the DNA is TGTGCCAGCAGCAATACAGCTAGCACAGATACGCAGTATTTT. It translates to CASSNTASTDTQYF.